The 5 T cell receptor beta chains listed next were all sequenced from one sample in a study of T cell responses to AZD1222 COVID-19 vaccine. Clones were sequenced by immunoSEQ multiplex PCR, and TCRdb holds only the in-frame ones, with some missing. The data hold tens of thousands of clones, with approximately 89% observed a single time. The material was peripheral blood, obtained 28 days after the second AZD1222 dose. These receptors came from an adult who received the AZD1222 COVID-19 vaccine.

The rearrangement links TRBV7-2 to TRBJ1-5; D ambiguous. V lost 0 bases and J 0 bases, leaving 0 bases between the germline ends. The germline V gene has CDR1 SGHTA and CDR2 FQGNSA. There are 13 residues in the CDR3. CDR3 region: CASSLASNQPQHF. The CDR3 DNA sequence: TGTGCCAGCAGCTTAGCTAGCAATCAGCCCCAGCATTTT. Supplemented by reference TRBV7-2 and TRBJ1-5, the full variable domain reads GAGVSQSPSNKVTEKGKDVELRCDPISGHTALYWYRQSLGQGLEFLIYFQGNSAPDKSGLPSDRFSAERTGGSVSTLTIQRTQQEDSAVYLCASSLASNQPQHFGDGTRLSIL.

The chain has TRBV29-1 and TRBJ2-7; D perhaps matches TRBD1 (6 bases). Germline V gene sequence: CDR1 SQVTM, CDR2 ANQGSEA. The V and J ends lost 5 bases and 0 bases respectively, with 11 bases between them. This CDR3 spans 13 amino acids. CDR3 nucleotides: TGCAGCGTTCGGGACACCAACTCCTACGAGCAGTACTTC. It translates to CSVRDTNSYEQYF.

The rearrangement uses TRBV14 and TRBJ2-6, with D hard to call. Trimming stripped 1 base from V and 0 bases from J, with 7 bases between. The CDR3 contains 16 residues. Per germline, CDR1 SGHDN and CDR2 FVKESK. The chain's CDR3 is CASSQGPDSGANVLTF. The CDR3 nucleotides read TGTGCCAGCAGCCAAGGACCGGACTCTGGGGCCAACGTCCTGACTTTC.

The chain couples TRBV4-2 to TRBJ2-7, with D perhaps TRBD2 (7 bases). The CDR3 has 16 amino acids. Germline CDR1 LGHNA, CDR2 YNFKEQ. The V end lost 2 bases, the J end lost 2 bases, and 16 bases lay between the germline ends. Here the CDR3 DNA reads TGTGCCAGCAGCCAACTACAGGGAGGGGATCCCTACGAGCAGTACTTC. Residues: CASSQLQGGDPYEQYF.

This chain uses TRBV19 with TRBJ2-7; 7 nucleotides match TRBD1. After removal of 3 bases from V and 3 bases from J, the junction contained 2 bases not matched to a gene. CDR1 is LNHDA and CDR2 is SQIVND in the germline V gene (reference sequence). The CDR3 is 13 amino acids. The CDR3 loop is CASSMAGGYEQYF. CDR3 bases: TGTGCCAGTAGTATGGCAGGGGGCTACGAGCAGTACTTC.